The 18 T cell receptor beta chains presented below share a single source sample, sequenced in a study of cytomegalovirus exposure and HLA in healthy donors listed by TCRdb under 2017. Library creation used the immunoSEQ multiplex PCR assay. Drawn from immuneACCESS, this table holds only the in-frame rearrangements with V and J called that TCRdb kept. Clones are partly lost; checked studies trace under half to an unresolved V gene and leave the rest unexplained. The sample has fewer than 70,000 clones on record, around 90% of them singletons. The top ten hold over 3% of the sample. The specimen was PBMCs. These receptors all stem from a young man in good health and CMV-seronegative.

The chain employs TRBV4-1 and TRBJ2-3; TRBD2 aligns across 13 bases. CDR1 is MGHRA and CDR2 is YSYEKL in the germline V gene. Trimming at V came to 3 bases and at J to 2 bases, leaving 5 bases not matched to a gene. This CDR3 spans 17 amino acids. In nucleotides, the CDR3 is TGCGCCAGCAGCCAGTCTGGGACTAGCGGGGCCACAGATACGCAGTATTTT. It encodes CASSQSGTSGATDTQYF.

The chain employs TRBV9 and TRBJ2-1; TRBD2 matches at 9 bases. Germline V lookup: CDR1 SGDLS, CDR2 YYNGEE. Trimming cost V 0 bases and J 6 bases; bases outside gene matches: 10. The CDR3 contains 17 residues. The CDR3 loop is CASSVVDSGRSRNEQFF. As DNA, the CDR3 is TGTGCCAGCAGCGTAGTGGATAGCGGGAGAAGTCGCAATGAGCAGTTCTTC. The full variable domain, with the rest looked up from reference TRBV9 and TRBJ2-1, is DSGVTQTPKHLITATGQRVTLRCSPRSGDLSVYWYQQSLDQGLQFLIQYYNGEERAKGNILERFSAQQFPDLHSELNLSSLELGDSALYFCASSVVDSGRSRNEQFFGPGTRLTVL.

The chain carries TRBV18 and TRBJ1-5, with D uncertain. The CDR3 has 15 amino acids. Germline V lookup: CDR1 KGHSH, CDR2 LQKENI. V was pared by 6 bases and J by 5 bases, with 17 bases between. The CDR3 sequence is CASSQIDSLDQPQHF. The CDR3 nucleotides read TGTGCCAGCTCCCAAATAGACTCCCTTGATCAGCCCCAGCATTTT.

The J gene is TRBJ2-5, the V gene TRBV29-1; TRBD1 agrees at 7 bases. The germline gives CDR1 SQVTM, CDR2 ANQGSEA. The CDR3 is 13 amino acids. The ends lost 6 bases at V and 2 bases at J; junction bases unmatched: 6. The DNA for the CDR3 is TGCAGCGTAACGGGACAGACACAAGAGACCCAGTACTTC. Amino acid sequence: CSVTGQTQETQYF.

The chain combines TRBV7-9 with TRBJ1-2; TRBD1 matches at 7 bases. Germline V gene sequence: CDR1 SEHNR, CDR2 FQNEAQ (reference sequence). The CDR3 sequence is 14 residues long. V lost 5 bases, J lost 4 bases, and 7 bases stayed unmatched. For the CDR3, the DNA is TGTGCCAGCAGCCATCGGGACAGCCCCTATGGCTACACCTTC. Protein product: CASSHRDSPYGYTF.

The V and J genes are TRBV19 and TRBJ1-1; no clear D gene. The CDR3 extends over 13 amino acids. V was pared by 1 base and J by 0 bases, with 3 bases between. From germline, CDR1 is LNHDA and CDR2 SQIVND (reference sequence). The CDR3 sequence: CASSIAVNTEAFF. The CDR3 nucleotides read TGTGCCAGTAGTATAGCAGTGAACACTGAAGCTTTCTTT.

This chain links TRBV6-6 with TRBJ1-4; TRBD1 matches 8 bases. CDR1 MNHNY and CDR2 SVGAGI come from the germline V gene (reference sequence). The CDR3 has 16 residues. The trim removed 6 bases at V and 5 bases at J, leaving 11 bases unmatched. CDR3 loop: CASSYGQGRGNEKLFF. DNA for the CDR3: TGTGCCAGCAGCTATGGACAGGGAAGAGGGAATGAAAAACTGTTTTTT.

The chain uses TRBV5-1 and TRBJ2-1; D is perhaps TRBD2 (6 bases). Between the trimmed V and J ends, which lost 2 bases and 1 base, there was a span of 10 bases. The germline V gene encodes CDR1 SGHRS and CDR2 YFSETQ. This CDR3 comprises 15 residues. In DNA form, the CDR3 reads TGCGCCAGCAGCTTAAATAGCGGATCCTACAATGAGCAGTTCTTC. This codes for CASSLNSGSYNEQFF.

This rearrangement joins TRBV6-1 to TRBJ2-7, with TRBD2 matching 12 bases. With V trimmed by 5 bases and J by 5 bases, 7 bases remained unmatched. Germline V lookup: CDR1 MNHNS, CDR2 SASEGT. The CDR3 contains 15 residues. The DNA for the CDR3 is TGTGCCAGCAGTCTAGCGGGAGGGGTCGGTAACGAGCAGTACTTC. Encoded protein: CASSLAGGVGNEQYF.

The rearrangement links TRBV11-3 to TRBJ2-6, with no clear D. V lost 5 bases and J lost 0, with 5 bases in between. Germline assignment: CDR1 SGHNT and CDR2 YENEEA. The CDR3 consists of 14 residues. Written as DNA, the CDR3 is TGTGCCAGCAGCCCCTTCTCTGGGGCCAACGTCCTGACTTTC. Its protein product is CASSPFSGANVLTF.

This sequence joins TRBV11-3 and TRBJ2-1, with 8 bases identical to TRBD2. Trimming took 5 bases from V and 9 from J; bases not matched to a gene: 18. In germline, CDR1 is SGHNT, CDR2 YENEEA. This CDR3 region has 17 residues. CDR3 DNA sequence: TGTGCCAGCAGCGCCCAGAGTCGGGCGGGAGGAGTGTTTGAGCAGTTCTTC. Protein sequence: CASSAQSRAGGVFEQFF. Supplemented by reference TRBV11-3 and TRBJ2-1, the full variable domain reads EAGVVQSPRYKIIEKKQPVAFWCNPISGHNTLYWYLQNLGQGPELLIRYENEEAVDDSQLPKDRFSAERLKGVDSTLKIQPAELGDSAVYLCASSAQSRAGGVFEQFFGPGTRLTVL.

The chain recombines TRBV2 with TRBJ1-1; D gene uncertain. The V and J ends lost 7 bases and 0 bases respectively, with 9 bases between them. The CDR3 totals 13 residues. Germline V gene sequence: CDR1 SNHLY, CDR2 FYNNEI. The CDR3 loop is CASKSVMNTEAFF. The CDR3 nucleotides are TGTGCCAGCAAATCAGTCATGAACACTGAAGCTTTCTTT.

J is TRBJ2-1 and V is TRBV5-1, with D possibly TRBD2 on 6 matching bases. CDR1 SGHRS and CDR2 YFSETQ come from the germline V gene. V dropped 4 bases and J dropped 1 base, with 6 bases sitting between them. The CDR3 consists of 13 residues. The CDR3 loop reads CASSGGSYNEQFF. CDR3 coding DNA: TGCGCCAGCAGCGGGGGGTCCTACAATGAGCAGTTCTTC.

The V and J genes are TRBV7-9 and TRBJ1-1; the D gene is possibly TRBD1 (6 bases). Deletions cut 6 bases from V and 2 bases from J, with 10 bases between. CDR1 SEHNR and CDR2 FQNEAQ come from the germline V gene (reference sequence). The CDR3 length is 13 residues. The CDR3 loop is CASSRGGNTEAFF. The CDR3 DNA follows: TGTGCCAGCAGTAGGGGGGGCAACACTGAAGCTTTCTTT.

This chain links TRBV19 with TRBJ2-3; TRBD2 matches 15 bases. Unmatched junction bases numbered 9, after V lost 5 bases and J lost 6 bases. The germline V gene has CDR1 LNHDA and CDR2 SQIVND (reference sequence). The CDR3 loop spans 17 amino acids. CDR3 nucleotide sequence: TGTGCCAGTAGTCCTTCGGGGACTAGCGGGAGGTGGGATACGCAGTATTTT. Its protein product is CASSPSGTSGRWDTQYF. Drawing the rest from reference TRBV19 and TRBJ2-3, the complete variable domain is DGGITQSPKYLFRKEGQNVTLSCEQNLNHDAMYWYRQDPGQGLRLIYYSQIVNDFQKGDIAEGYSVSREKKESFPLTVTSAQKNPTAFYLCASSPSGTSGRWDTQYFGPGTRLTVL.

DNA for the CDR3: TGTGCCAGCAGCGGACGGGGTAACACTGAAGCTTTCTTT. It is translated as CASSGRGNTEAFF. The J gene is TRBJ1-1, the V gene TRBV6-6; D is unresolved. The CDR3 contains 13 residues. Trimming cost V 6 bases and J 2 bases, with 10 bases left between them. CDR1 is MNHNY and CDR2 is SVGAGI in the germline V gene (reference sequence).

The V call is TRBV11-2, the J call TRBJ2-3, with D perhaps TRBD2 (7 bases). Germline V gene sequence: CDR1 SGHAT, CDR2 FQNNGV. The CDR3 totals 19 residues. Trimming left V 8 bases short and J 0 bases short, with 27 bases between. The CDR3 sequence: CASGGGGERVYTSTDTQYF. CDR3 in DNA: TGTGCCAGCGGCGGAGGGGGGGAGCGGGTATATACTAGCACAGATACGCAGTATTTT.

The chain employs TRBV29-1 and TRBJ2-1; 10 nucleotides match TRBD2. Trimming cost V 6 bases and J 4 bases; bases outside gene matches: 12. Germline V lookup: CDR1 SQVTM, CDR2 ANQGSEA. The CDR3 covers 16 residues. CDR3 coding DNA: TGCAGCGTCCTAAGATTACTAGCGGGAAGGTACAATGAGCAGTTCTTC. Amino acid sequence: CSVLRLLAGRYNEQFF.